This record covers a single T cell receptor (beta chain). Other DNA sequences in this sample translate to the same CDR3. Recruited during active infection, patients (from Seattle) were subsequently followed longitudinally. The data stem from a study of blood T cell repertoires in COVID-19. Methods used by the authors: Amplification from reference gene primers served as the basis for estimated nucleated cell counts. The protocol was immunoSEQ multiplex PCR, while the TCRdb copy is restricted to in-frame clones and leaves out a portion. V, J and clone size are those of that table, while D and trimming were read from the DNA. The sample holds about 95,000 clones, about 89% seen once. The sample taken for sequencing was peripheral blood. The origin of this receptor is a man in his fifties with COVID-19, enrolled during active disease.

The CDR3, as DNA: TGTGCCAGCAGTTTAGGGGGCCGGGAGACCCAGTACTTC. Protein product: CASSLGGRETQYF. This sequence joins TRBV28 and TRBJ2-5, with a tentative D call TRBD1 (6 bases). Germline values: CDR1 MDHEN, CDR2 SYDVKM. Trimming removed 2 bases from V and 5 bases from J, with 9 bases in between. The CDR3 consists of 13 residues.